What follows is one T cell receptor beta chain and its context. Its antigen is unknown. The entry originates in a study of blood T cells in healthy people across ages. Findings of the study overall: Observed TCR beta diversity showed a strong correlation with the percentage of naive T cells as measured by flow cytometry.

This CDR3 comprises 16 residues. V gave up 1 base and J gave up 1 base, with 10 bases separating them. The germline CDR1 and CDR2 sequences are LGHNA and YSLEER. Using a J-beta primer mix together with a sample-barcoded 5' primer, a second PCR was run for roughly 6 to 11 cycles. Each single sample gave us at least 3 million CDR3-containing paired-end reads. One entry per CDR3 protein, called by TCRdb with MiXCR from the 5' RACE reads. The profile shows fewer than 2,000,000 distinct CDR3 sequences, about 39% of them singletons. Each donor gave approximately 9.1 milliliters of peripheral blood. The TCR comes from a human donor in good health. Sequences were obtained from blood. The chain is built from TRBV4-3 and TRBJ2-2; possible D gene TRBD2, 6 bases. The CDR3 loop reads CASSQAGGRNTGELFF. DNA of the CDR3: TGCGCCAGCAGCCAAGCAGGAGGGAGGAACACCGGGGAGCTGTTTTTT.